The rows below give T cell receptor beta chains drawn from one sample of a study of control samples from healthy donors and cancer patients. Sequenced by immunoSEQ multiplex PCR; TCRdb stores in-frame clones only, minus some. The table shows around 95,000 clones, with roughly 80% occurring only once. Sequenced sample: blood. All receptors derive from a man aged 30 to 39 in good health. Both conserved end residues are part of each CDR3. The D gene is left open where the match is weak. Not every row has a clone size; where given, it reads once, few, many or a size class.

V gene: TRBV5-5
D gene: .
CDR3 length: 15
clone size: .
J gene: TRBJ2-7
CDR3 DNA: TGTGCCAGCAGCTTGTCCCCAGGAATGGTGGGCGAGCAGTACTTC
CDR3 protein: CASSLSPGMVGEQYF

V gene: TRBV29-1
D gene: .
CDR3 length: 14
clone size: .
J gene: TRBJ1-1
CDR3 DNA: TGCAGCGTTGATACGGCGGGACAAAACACTGAAGCTTTCTTT
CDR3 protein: CSVDTAGQNTEAFF

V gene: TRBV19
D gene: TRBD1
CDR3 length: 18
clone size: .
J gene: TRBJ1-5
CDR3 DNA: TGTGCCAGTAGTCCAGATACCCATCGACAGGGTATGGTTCAGCCCCAGCATTTT
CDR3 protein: CASSPDTHRQGMVQPQHF

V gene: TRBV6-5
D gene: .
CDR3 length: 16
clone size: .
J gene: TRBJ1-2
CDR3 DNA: TGTGCCAGCAGTTACGGAGGGGGGTCGGGTTACTATGGCTACACCTTC
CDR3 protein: CASSYGGGSGYYGYTF

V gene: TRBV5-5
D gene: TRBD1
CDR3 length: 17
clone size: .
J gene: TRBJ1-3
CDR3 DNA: TGTGCCAGCAGCCGAGGGGACAGGGCAGACCCTGGAAACACCATATATTTT
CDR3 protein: CASSRGDRADPGNTIYF

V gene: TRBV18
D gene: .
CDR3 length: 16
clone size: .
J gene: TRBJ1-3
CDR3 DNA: TGTGCCAGCTCACTACAGGGTAGAGGCTCTGGAAACACCATATATTTT
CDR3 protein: CASSLQGRGSGNTIYF

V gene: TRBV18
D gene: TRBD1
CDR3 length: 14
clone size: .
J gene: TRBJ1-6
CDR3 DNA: TGTGCCAGCTCACCAGCAGGGGGTGGTTCACCCCTCCACTTT
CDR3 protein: CASSPAGGGSPLHF

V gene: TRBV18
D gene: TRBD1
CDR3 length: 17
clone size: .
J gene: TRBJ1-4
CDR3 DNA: TGTGCCAGCTCACCATTTGCAGGGGGCGCAACTAATGAAAAACTGTTTTTT
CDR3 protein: CASSPFAGGATNEKLFF

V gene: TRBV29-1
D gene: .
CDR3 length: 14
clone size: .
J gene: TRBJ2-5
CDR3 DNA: TGCAGCGTTGACGAATCAGGGGTACAAGAGACCCAGTACTTC
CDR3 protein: CSVDESGVQETQYF

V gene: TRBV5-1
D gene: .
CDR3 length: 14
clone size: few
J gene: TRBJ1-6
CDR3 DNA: TGCGCCAGCAGCTTGCCCCAGTTTAATTCACCCCTCCACTTT
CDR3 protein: CASSLPQFNSPLHF

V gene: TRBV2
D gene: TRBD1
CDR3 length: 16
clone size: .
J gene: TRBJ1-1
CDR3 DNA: TGTGCCAGCAGTGGAGGGACAGGGGGATCGGTCACTGAAGCTTTCTTT
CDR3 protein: CASSGGTGGSVTEAFF

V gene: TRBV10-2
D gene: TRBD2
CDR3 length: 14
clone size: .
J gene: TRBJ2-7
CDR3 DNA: TGCGCCAGCGGGGGGGGTAGGGCATTCTACGAGCAGTACTTC
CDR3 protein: CASGGGRAFYEQYF

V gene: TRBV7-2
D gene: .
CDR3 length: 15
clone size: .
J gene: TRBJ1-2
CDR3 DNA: TGTGCCAGCAGCTTTAGCCCGTCGATCGATTATGGCTACACCTTC
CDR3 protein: CASSFSPSIDYGYTF

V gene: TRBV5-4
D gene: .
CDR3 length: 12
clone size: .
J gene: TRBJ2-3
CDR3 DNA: TGTGCCAGCAGCTTGGGAGGGCCAGTACAGTATTTT
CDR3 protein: CASSLGGPVQYF

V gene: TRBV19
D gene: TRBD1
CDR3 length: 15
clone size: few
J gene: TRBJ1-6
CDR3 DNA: TGTGCCAGTAGTGCTCTACAGGGGACGGGTTCACCCCTCCACTTT
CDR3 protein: CASSALQGTGSPLHF

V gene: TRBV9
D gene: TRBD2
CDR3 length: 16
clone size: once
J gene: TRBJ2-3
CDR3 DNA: TGTGCCAGCAGCGCCCCGCGGGGGTCTCTCACAGATACGCAGTATTTT
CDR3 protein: CASSAPRGSLTDTQYF

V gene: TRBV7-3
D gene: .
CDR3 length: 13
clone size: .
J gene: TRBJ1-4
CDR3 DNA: TGTGCCAGCAGCTCCCCGTCTAATGAAAAACTGTTTTTT
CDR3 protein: CASSSPSNEKLFF

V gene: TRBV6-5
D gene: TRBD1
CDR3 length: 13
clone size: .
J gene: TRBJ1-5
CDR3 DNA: TGTGCCAGCACAGGGGGCGGCAATCAGCCCCAGCATTTT
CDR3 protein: CASTGGGNQPQHF

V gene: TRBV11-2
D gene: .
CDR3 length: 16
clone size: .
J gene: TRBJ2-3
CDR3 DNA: TGTGCCAGCAGCCCAGGGACGGACCCGAGCACAGATACGCAGTATTTT
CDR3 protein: CASSPGTDPSTDTQYF